One T cell receptor beta chain is described in this entry. In the authors' methods: Reference gene primer amplification in the assay estimated nucleated cell counts. Some clones are missing from TCRdb's copy, which holds only in-frame ones; the method was immunoSEQ multiplex PCR. That table gives V, J and clone size, and the DNA gave D and trimming. In the table there are roughly 110,000 clones, roughly 84% of which are singletons. This sample was included in a study of blood T cell repertoires in COVID-19. For the study at large: Specimens from acute and convalescent COVID-19 originated in the United States, Italy and Spain. PBMCs, B-cell-depleted T cells, or T cells provided the cDNA or gDNA that made up the material.

Looked up from germline, CDR1 is SNHLY and CDR2 is FYNNEI. The CDR3 contains 14 residues. Trimming removed 5 bases at V and 8 bases at J, with 15 bases between. The receptor's source is a man in his forties with acute or convalescent COVID-19. Sequenced sample: peripheral blood. V is TRBV2 and J is TRBJ1-4; no clear D. The CDR3 bases are TGTGCCAGCAGTCCCGGCGTGACGAGGGAAAAACTGTTTTTT. Amino acids: CASSPGVTREKLFF.